This is a list of T cell receptor beta chains from one sample in a study of identical twins. One entry per CDR3 protein, called by TCRdb with MiXCR from the 5' RACE reads. This sample yields 1.5 million to 2 million distinct CDR3 sequences, of which roughly a third are seen a single time; 0.27% belongs to the top ten. Sequenced sample: cord blood. The source of these receptors is a newborn girl in good health. CDR3s include the opening cysteine and the closing phenylalanine or tryptophan. The D gene is left open where the match is weak. For some rows the clone size is stated as once, few or many, or as a class when expanded; others skip it.

CDR3 protein	CDR3 DNA	J gene	V gene	clone size	D gene
CASSIGAVSNQPQHF	TGTGCCAGTAGTATAGGGGCAGTTAGCAATCAGCCCCAGCATTTT	TRBJ1-5	TRBV19	few	.
CASSQERETVSYEQYF	TGCGCCAGCAGCCAAGAAAGGGAGACAGTCTCCTACGAGCAGTACTTC	TRBJ2-7	TRBV4-1	.	.
CSVEDLPGGRGYTF	TGCAGCGTTGAAGATCTTCCGGGGGGGAGGGGCTACACCTTC	TRBJ1-2	TRBV29-1	.	.
CASSPGSSIAYEQYF	TGCGCCAGCAGCCCCGGTAGCAGCATTGCCTACGAGCAGTACTTC	TRBJ2-7	TRBV5-1	few	.
CASSLPQTFTYNEQFF	TGTGCCAGCAGCCTCCCGCAAACGTTCACCTACAATGAGCAGTTCTTC	TRBJ2-1	TRBV6-6	.	.
CASSPPYGYGYTF	TGTGCCAGCAGTCCTCCGTATGGCTATGGCTACACCTTC	TRBJ1-2	TRBV27	.	.
CATSERGVEQFF	TGTGCCACCAGTGAAAGGGGTGTTGAGCAGTTCTTC	TRBJ2-1	TRBV24-1	.	.
CSASSGQGAINEQFF	TGCAGTGCTAGCTCGGGACAGGGGGCAATCAATGAGCAGTTCTTC	TRBJ2-1	TRBV20-1	few	TRBD1
CAIGQGSNEQFF	TGTGCCATTGGACAGGGTAGCAATGAGCAGTTCTTC	TRBJ2-1	TRBV6-5	.	TRBD1
CSVDLANTGELFF	TGCAGCGTTGACCTAGCGAACACCGGGGAGCTGTTTTTT	TRBJ2-2	TRBV29-1	few	.
CASSQEGLAGGSSYEQYF	TGTGCCAGCAGCCAAGAGGGACTAGCGGGAGGAAGCTCCTACGAGCAGTACTTC	TRBJ2-7	TRBV4-2	few	TRBD2
CAIRHDRGSYNEQFF	TGTGCCATCAGGCATGACAGGGGGTCCTACAATGAGCAGTTCTTC	TRBJ2-1	TRBV10-3	few	TRBD1
CASSLVAGRGLRDTQYF	TGTGCCAGCAGCCTCGTGGCGGGACGGGGGTTAAGGGATACGCAGTATTTT	TRBJ2-3	TRBV28	.	.
CATSDERGPHTGELFF	TGTGCCACCAGTGATGAGCGGGGGCCGCACACCGGGGAGCTGTTTTTT	TRBJ2-2	TRBV24-1	.	TRBD2
CASSSDRASEKLFF	TGTGCCAGCAGCTCCGACAGGGCGAGTGAAAAACTGTTTTTT	TRBJ1-4	TRBV28	few	TRBD1
CASRIGEVGEQYF	TGTGCCAGCAGGATTGGAGAGGTGGGAGAGCAGTACTTC	TRBJ2-7	TRBV6-5	many	.
CASSLARVPYERYF	TGTGCCAGCAGTTTGGCTAGGGTCCCTTACGAGCGGTACTTC	TRBJ2-4	TRBV28	.	.
CASSQDTGGHSPLHF	TGTGCCAGCAGCCAAGATACAGGGGGCCATTCACCCCTCCACTTT	TRBJ1-6	TRBV3-1	.	TRBD1
CATSRDRGQGYGYTF	TGTGCCACCAGCAGAGATAGAGGACAGGGGTATGGCTACACCTTC	TRBJ1-2	TRBV15	few	TRBD1
CASSSLPEGRDTEAFF	TGTGCCAGCAGCTCCCTCCCGGAAGGGAGAGATACTGAAGCTTTCTTT	TRBJ1-1	TRBV7-6	few	.
CASSRASPTNTEAFF	TGCGCCAGCAGCCGGGCTTCCCCAACGAACACTGAAGCTTTCTTT	TRBJ1-1	TRBV4-1	.	.
CASSLEGGGEYNEQFF	TGTGCCAGCAGCTTAGAGGGCGGGGGGGAGTACAATGAGCAGTTCTTC	TRBJ2-1	TRBV7-8	.	TRBD2
CASSKWDEETQYF	TGTGCCAGCAGTAAATGGGACGAAGAGACCCAGTACTTC	TRBJ2-5	TRBV2	few	.
CSVVGTKTYEQYF	TGCAGCGTTGTGGGGACAAAAACCTACGAGCAGTACTTC	TRBJ2-7	TRBV29-1	many	.
CASSVTAHNEQFF	TGTGCCAGCAGCGTCACTGCCCACAATGAGCAGTTCTTC	TRBJ2-1	TRBV9	.	.
CASSQGLGAGPTTQYF	TGTGCCAGCAGCCAGGGGTTAGGAGCGGGGCCCACAACGCAGTATTTT	TRBJ2-3	TRBV3-1	few	TRBD2
CASSLVANLGQYF	TGCGCCAGCAGCTTGGTGGCTAACTTAGGGCAGTACTTC	TRBJ2-5	TRBV5-1	.	.
CASSLTGEVYNEQFF	TGCGCCAGCAGCTTGACGGGAGAGGTCTACAATGAGCAGTTCTTC	TRBJ2-1	TRBV5-1	many	.
CASSLSPAYQPQHF	TGCGCCAGCAGCTTGAGTCCGGCTTATCAGCCCCAGCATTTT	TRBJ1-5	TRBV5-1	few	.
CASSRRATRGTEAFF	TGTGCCAGCAGCCGCCGGGCCACCCGGGGGACTGAAGCTTTCTTT	TRBJ1-1	TRBV7-2	.	.
CASRPLAGTGDTQYF	TGTGCCAGCAGGCCACTAGCGGGGACTGGGGATACGCAGTATTTT	TRBJ2-3	TRBV3-1	.	TRBD2
CASSSPLAGRGDEQFF	TGTGCCAGCAGTTCTCCGCTAGCGGGGAGGGGGGATGAGCAGTTCTTC	TRBJ2-1	TRBV12-3/TRBV12-4	.	TRBD2
CASSLAGFSNGYTF	TGTGCCAGCAGCTTAGCAGGGTTTAGTAATGGCTACACCTTC	TRBJ1-2	TRBV11-2	.	.
CSARDLEPSFGNIQYF	TGCAGTGCTAGAGATCTGGAGCCTTCGTTCGGAAACATTCAGTACTTC	TRBJ2-4	TRBV20-1	.	.
CASSSDRGESKAFF	TGTGCCAGCAGTTCGGACAGGGGAGAATCGAAAGCTTTCTTT	TRBJ1-1	TRBV28	few	TRBD1
CASSPDWGYEQYF	TGCGCCAGCAGCCCGGATTGGGGCTACGAGCAGTACTTC	TRBJ2-7	TRBV5-1	.	.
CASSIDRVNYGYTF	TGTGCCAGTAGTATCGACAGGGTGAACTATGGCTACACCTTC	TRBJ1-2	TRBV19	.	TRBD1
CASSYSPYTDTQYF	TGTGCCAGCAGTTACTCTCCCTACACAGATACGCAGTATTTT	TRBJ2-3	TRBV6-5	.	.
CASRWETRLYEQYF	TGTGCCAGCAGGTGGGAAACTAGACTGTACGAGCAGTACTTC	TRBJ2-7	TRBV6-5	few	.
CAINRGGGDEQYF	TGTGCCATCAATCGCGGGGGGGGCGATGAGCAGTACTTC	TRBJ2-7	TRBV10-3	.	TRBD2
CAGSLSVSYNEQFF	TGTGCCGGCAGCTTATCCGTCTCCTACAATGAGCAGTTCTTC	TRBJ2-1	TRBV7-9	.	.
CASSVGGTVANYGYTF	TGTGCCAGCAGCGTAGGAGGAACGGTAGCTAACTATGGCTACACCTTC	TRBJ1-2	TRBV9	.	.
CASSLGGYGANVLTF	TGTGCCAGCAGCTTAGGAGGGTACGGGGCCAACGTCCTGACTTTC	TRBJ2-6	TRBV7-2	many	.
CAISEGDLTYEQYF	TGTGCCATCAGTGAGGGGGACTTGACCTACGAGCAGTACTTC	TRBJ2-7	TRBV10-3	few	.
CASSLSLEPTYNEQFF	TGTGCCAGCAGTTTGAGCCTGGAACCTACCTACAATGAGCAGTTCTTC	TRBJ2-1	TRBV6-1	few	.
CASSEYGGTSSQYF	TGTGCCAGCAGTGAATATGGGGGGACATCCTCCCAGTACTTC	TRBJ2-4	TRBV25-1	.	.
CAWRAHPGPYGYTF	TGTGCCTGGAGGGCTCACCCGGGCCCCTATGGCTACACCTTC	TRBJ1-2	TRBV30	.	.
CSARVNRRVADTQYF	TGCAGTGCTAGGGTCAACCGCAGGGTCGCAGATACGCAGTATTTT	TRBJ2-3	TRBV20-1	few	.
CASSLTRYEQYF	TGTGCCAGCAGCCTGACTCGGTACGAGCAGTACTTC	TRBJ2-7	TRBV12-3/TRBV12-4	many	.